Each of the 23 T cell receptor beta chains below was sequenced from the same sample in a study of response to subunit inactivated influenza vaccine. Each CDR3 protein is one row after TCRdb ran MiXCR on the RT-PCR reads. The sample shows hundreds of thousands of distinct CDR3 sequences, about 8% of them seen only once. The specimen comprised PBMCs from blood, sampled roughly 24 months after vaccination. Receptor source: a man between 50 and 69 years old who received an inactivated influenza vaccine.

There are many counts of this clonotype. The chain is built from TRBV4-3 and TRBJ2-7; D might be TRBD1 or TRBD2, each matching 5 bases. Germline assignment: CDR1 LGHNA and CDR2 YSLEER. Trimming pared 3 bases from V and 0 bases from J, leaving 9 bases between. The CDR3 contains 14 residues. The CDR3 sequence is CASSQGRFSYEQYF. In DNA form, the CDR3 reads TGCGCCAGCAGCCAGGGACGGTTCTCCTACGAGCAGTACTTC.

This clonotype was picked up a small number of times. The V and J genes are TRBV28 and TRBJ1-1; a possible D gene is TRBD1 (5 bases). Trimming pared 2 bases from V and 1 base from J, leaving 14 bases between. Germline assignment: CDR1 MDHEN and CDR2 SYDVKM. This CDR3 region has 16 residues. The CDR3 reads CASSLPHGQENTEAFF. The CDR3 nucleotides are TGTGCCAGCAGTTTACCCCACGGACAAGAGAACACTGAAGCTTTCTTT.

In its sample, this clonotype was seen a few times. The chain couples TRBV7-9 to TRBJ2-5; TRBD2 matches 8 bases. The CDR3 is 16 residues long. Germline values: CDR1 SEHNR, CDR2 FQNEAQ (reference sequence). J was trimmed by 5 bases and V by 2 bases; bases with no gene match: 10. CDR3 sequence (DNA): TGTGCCAGCAGCTTAAGGCGGGGGGCCCCACAGGAGACCCAGTACTTC. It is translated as CASSLRRGAPQETQYF.

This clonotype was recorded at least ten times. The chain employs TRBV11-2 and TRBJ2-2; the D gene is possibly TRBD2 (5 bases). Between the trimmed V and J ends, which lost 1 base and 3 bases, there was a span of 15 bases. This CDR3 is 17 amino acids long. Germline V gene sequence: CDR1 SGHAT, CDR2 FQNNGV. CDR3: CASSLVAGVLDTGELFF. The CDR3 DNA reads TGTGCCAGCAGCTTAGTTGCCGGGGTTCTGGACACCGGGGAGCTGTTTTTT.

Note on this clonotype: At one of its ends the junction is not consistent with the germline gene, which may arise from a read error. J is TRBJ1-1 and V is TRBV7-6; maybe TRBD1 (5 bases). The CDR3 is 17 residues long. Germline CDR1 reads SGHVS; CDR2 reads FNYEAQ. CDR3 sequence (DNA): TGTGCCAGCAGCCTTGCGGTCCAGGGCTCGTTGAAAACTGAAGCTTTCTTT. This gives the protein CASSLAVQGSLKTEAFF. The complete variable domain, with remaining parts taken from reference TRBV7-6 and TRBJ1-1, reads GAGVSQSPRYKVTKRGQDVALRCDPISGHVSLYWYRQALGQGPEFLTYFNYEAQQDKSGLPNDRFSAERPEGSISTLTIQRTEQRDSAMYRCASSLAVQGSLKTEAFFGQGTRLTVV.

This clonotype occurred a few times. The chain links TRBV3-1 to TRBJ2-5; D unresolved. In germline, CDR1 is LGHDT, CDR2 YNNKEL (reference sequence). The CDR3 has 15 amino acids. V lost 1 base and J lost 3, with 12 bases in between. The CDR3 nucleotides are TGTGCCAGCAGCCAAGGCATGGGCTGGGAAGAGACCCAGTACTTC. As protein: CASSQGMGWEETQYF.

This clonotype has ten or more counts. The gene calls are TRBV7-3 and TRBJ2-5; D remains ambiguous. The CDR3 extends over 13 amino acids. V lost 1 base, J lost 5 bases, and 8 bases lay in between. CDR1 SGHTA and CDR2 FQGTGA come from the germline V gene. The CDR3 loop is CASSLNTVETQYF. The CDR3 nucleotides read TGTGCCAGCAGCTTAAATACCGTGGAGACCCAGTACTTC.

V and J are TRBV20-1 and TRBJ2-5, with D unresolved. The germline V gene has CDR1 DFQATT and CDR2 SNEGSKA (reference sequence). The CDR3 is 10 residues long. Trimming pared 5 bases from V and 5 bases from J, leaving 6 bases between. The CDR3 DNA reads TGCAGTGCTGAGATCGAGACCCAGTACTTC. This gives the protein CSAEIETQYF.

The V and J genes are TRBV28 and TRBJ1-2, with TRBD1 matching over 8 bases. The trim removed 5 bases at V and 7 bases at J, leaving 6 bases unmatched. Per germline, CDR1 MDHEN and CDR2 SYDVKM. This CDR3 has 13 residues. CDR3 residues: CASSQWTGSGYTF. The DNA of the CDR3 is TGTGCCAGCAGTCAATGGACAGGGAGTGGCTACACCTTC.

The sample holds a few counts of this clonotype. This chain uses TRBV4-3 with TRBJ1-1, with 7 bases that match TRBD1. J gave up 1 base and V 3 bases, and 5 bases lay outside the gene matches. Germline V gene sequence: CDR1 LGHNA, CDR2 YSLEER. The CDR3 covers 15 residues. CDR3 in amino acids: CASSQWEGANTEAFF. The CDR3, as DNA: TGCGCCAGCAGCCAGTGGGAGGGGGCGAACACTGAAGCTTTCTTT.

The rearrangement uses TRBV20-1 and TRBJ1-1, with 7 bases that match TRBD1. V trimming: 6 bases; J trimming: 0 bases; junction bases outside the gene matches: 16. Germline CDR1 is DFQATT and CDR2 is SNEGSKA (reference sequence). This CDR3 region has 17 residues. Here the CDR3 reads CSALSNRGNNMNTEAFF. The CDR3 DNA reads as TGCAGTGCCCTGTCGAACAGGGGAAACAATATGAACACTGAAGCTTTCTTT.

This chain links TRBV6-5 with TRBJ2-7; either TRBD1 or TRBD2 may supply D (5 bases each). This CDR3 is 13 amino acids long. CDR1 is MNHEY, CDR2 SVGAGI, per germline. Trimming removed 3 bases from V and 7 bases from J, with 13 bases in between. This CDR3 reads CASSYGQGVEQYF. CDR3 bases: TGTGCCAGCAGTTATGGGCAGGGAGTAGAGCAGTACTTC.

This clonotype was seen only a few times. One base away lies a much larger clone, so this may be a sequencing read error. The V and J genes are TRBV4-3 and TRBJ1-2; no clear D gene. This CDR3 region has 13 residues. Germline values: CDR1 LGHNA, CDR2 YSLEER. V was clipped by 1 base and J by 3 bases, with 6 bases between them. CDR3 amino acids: CASSQASYYGYTF. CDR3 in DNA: TGCGCCAGCAGCCAAGCCAGTTACTATGGCTACACCTTC.

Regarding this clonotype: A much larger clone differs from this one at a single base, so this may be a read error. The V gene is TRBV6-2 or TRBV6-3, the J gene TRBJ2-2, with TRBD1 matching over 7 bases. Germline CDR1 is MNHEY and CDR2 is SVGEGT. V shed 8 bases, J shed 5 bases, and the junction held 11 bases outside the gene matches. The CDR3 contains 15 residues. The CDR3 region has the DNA TGTGCCAGCGGTCCCCTTTTACAGGGGACCGGGGAGCTGTTTTTT. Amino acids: CASGPLLQGTGELFF.

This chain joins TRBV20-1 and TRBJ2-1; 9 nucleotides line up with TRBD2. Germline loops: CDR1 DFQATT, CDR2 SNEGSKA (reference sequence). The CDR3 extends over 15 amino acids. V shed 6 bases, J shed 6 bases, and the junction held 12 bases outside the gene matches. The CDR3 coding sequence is TGCAGTGCCCCTCCACTAGCGGGCGCTTCCAATGAGCAGTTCTTC. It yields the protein CSAPPLAGASNEQFF.

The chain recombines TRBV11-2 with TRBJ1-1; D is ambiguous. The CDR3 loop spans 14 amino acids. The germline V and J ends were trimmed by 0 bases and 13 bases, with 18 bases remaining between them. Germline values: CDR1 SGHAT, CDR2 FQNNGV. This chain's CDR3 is CASSLDLTSDLHFF. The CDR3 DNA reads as TGTGCCAGCAGCTTAGATCTAACCTCAGATTTGCATTTCTTT.

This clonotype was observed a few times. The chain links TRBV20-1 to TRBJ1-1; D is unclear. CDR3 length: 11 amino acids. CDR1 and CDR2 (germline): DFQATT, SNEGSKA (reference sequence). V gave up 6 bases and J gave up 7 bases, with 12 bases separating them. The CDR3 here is CSAWRSLEAFF. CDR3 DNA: TGCAGTGCATGGCGTTCGCTTGAAGCTTTCTTT.

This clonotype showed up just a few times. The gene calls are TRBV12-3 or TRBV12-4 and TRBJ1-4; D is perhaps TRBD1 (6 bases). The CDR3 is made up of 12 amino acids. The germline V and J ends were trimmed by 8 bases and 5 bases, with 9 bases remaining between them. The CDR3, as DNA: TGTGCCAGCCGGGACACAAATGAAAAACTGTTTTTT. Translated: CASRDTNEKLFF.

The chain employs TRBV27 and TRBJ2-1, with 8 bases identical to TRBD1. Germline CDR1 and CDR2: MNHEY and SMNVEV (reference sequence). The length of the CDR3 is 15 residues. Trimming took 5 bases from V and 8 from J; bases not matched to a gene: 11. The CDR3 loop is CASSLSTGAWDEQFF. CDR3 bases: TGTGCCAGCAGTCTCTCGACAGGGGCATGGGATGAGCAGTTCTTC.

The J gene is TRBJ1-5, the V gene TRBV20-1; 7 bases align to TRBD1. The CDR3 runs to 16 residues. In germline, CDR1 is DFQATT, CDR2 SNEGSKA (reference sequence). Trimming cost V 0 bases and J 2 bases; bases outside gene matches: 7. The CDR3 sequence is CSARDPGQDRNQPQHF. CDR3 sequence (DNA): TGCAGTGCTAGAGATCCCGGACAGGACCGCAATCAGCCCCAGCATTTT.

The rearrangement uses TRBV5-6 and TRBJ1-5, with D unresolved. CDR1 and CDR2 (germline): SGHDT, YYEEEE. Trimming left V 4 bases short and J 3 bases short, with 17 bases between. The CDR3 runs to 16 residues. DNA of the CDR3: TGTGCCAGCAGCCTAAGCCCGGGCTTCGACAATCAGCCCCAGCATTTT. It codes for CASSLSPGFDNQPQHF.

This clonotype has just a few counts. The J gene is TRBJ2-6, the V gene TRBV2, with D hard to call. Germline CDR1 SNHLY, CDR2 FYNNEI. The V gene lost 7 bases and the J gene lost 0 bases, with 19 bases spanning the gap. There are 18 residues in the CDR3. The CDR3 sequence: CASTRSRRKGSGANVLTF. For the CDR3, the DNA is TGTGCCAGCACAAGGTCGCGCCGTAAAGGCTCTGGGGCCAACGTCCTGACTTTC.

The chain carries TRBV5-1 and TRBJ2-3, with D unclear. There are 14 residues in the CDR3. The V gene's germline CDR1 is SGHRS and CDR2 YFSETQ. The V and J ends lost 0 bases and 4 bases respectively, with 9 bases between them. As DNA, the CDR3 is TGCGCCAGCAGCTTGGGGGCACGGTCAGATACGCAGTATTTT. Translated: CASSLGARSDTQYF.